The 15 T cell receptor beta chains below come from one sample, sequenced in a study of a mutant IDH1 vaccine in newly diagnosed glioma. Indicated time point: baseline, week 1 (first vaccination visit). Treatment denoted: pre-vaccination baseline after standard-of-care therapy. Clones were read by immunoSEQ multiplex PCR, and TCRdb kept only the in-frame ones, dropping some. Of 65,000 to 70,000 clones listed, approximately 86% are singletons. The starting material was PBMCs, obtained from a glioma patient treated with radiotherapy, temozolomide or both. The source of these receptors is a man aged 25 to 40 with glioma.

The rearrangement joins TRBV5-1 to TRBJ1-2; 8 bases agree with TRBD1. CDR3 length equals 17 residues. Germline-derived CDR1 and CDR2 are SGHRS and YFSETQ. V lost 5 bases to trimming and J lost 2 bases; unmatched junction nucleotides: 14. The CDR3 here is CASRPTPGTGQNYGYTF. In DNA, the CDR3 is TGCGCCAGCAGGCCCACACCAGGGACAGGCCAAAACTATGGCTACACCTTC.

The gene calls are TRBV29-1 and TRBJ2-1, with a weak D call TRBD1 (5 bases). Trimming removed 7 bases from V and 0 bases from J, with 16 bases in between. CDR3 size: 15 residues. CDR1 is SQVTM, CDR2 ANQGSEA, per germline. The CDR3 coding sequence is TGCAGCGCCTCGGTAGGGGCGGTCTCCTACAATGAGCAGTTCTTC. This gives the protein CSASVGAVSYNEQFF.

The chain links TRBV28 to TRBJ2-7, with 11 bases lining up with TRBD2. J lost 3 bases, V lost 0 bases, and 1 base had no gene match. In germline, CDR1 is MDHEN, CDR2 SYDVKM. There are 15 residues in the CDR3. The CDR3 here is CASSLWTSGDYEQYF. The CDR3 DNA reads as TGTGCCAGCAGTTTATGGACTAGCGGGGACTACGAGCAGTACTTC. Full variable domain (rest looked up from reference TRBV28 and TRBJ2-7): DVKVTQSSRYLVKRTGEKVFLECVQDMDHENMFWYRQDPGLGLRLIYFSYDVKMKEKGDIPEGYSVSREKKERFSLILESASTNQTSMYLCASSLWTSGDYEQYFGPGTRLTVT.

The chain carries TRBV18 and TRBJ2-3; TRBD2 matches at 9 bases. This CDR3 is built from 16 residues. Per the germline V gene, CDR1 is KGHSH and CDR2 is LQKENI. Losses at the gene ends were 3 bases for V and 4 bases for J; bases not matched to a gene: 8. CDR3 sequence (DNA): TGTGCCAGCTCACCCCAGAGCGGGGGGCGGCCAGATACGCAGTATTTT. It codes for CASSPQSGGRPDTQYF.

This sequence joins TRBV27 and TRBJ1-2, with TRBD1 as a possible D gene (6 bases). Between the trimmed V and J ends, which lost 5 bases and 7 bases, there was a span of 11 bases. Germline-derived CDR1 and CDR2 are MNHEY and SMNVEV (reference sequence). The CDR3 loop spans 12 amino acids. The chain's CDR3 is CASSTQQGGYTF. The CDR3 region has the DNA TGTGCCAGCAGTACACAACAGGGTGGCTACACCTTC.

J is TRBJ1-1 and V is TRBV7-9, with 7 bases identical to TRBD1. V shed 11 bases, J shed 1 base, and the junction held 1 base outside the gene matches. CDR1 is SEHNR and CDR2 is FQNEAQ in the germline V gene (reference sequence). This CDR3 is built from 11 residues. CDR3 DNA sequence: TGTGCCGCAGGGGGGAACACTGAAGCTTTCTTT. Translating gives CAAGGNTEAFF.

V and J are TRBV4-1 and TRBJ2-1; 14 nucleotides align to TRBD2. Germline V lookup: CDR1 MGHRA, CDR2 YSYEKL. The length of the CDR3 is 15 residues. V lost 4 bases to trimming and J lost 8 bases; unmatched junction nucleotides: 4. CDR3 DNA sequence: TGCGCCAGCAGCCCTCGACTAGCGGGGGGGGATGAGCAGTTCTTC. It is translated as CASSPRLAGGDEQFF.

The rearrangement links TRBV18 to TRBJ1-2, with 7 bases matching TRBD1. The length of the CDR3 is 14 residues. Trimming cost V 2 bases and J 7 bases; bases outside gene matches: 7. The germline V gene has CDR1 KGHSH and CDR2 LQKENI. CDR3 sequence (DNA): TGTGCCAGCTCACCAAACAGGGGTAGCGGTGGCTACACCTTC. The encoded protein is CASSPNRGSGGYTF. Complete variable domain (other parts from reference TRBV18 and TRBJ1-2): NAGVMQNPRHLVRRRGQEARLRCSPMKGHSHVYWYRQLPEEGLKFMVYLQKENIIDESGMPKERFSAEFPKEGPSILRIQQVVRGDSAAYFCASSPNRGSGGYTFGSGTRLTVV.

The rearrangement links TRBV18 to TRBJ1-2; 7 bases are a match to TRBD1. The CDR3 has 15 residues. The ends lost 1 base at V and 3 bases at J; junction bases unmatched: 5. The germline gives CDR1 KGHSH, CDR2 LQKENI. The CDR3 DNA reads TGTGCCAGCTCACCACTGATCACAGGGGACTATGGCTACACCTTC. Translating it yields CASSPLITGDYGYTF. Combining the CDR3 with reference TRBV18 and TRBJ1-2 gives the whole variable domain NAGVMQNPRHLVRRRGQEARLRCSPMKGHSHVYWYRQLPEEGLKFMVYLQKENIIDESGMPKERFSAEFPKEGPSILRIQQVVRGDSAAYFCASSPLITGDYGYTFGSGTRLTVV.

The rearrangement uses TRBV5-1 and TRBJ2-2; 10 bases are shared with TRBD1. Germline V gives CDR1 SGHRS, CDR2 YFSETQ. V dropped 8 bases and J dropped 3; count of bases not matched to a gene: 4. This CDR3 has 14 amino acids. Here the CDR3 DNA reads TGCGCCAGTGGGACAGGGGATCACACCGGGGAGCTGTTTTTT. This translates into CASGTGDHTGELFF.

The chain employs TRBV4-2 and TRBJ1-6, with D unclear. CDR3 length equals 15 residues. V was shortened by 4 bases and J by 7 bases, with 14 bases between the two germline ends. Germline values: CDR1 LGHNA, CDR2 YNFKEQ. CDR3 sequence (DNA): TGTGCCAGCAGCCCTGCTTGGCAGGACAATTCACCCCTCCACTTT. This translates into CASSPAWQDNSPLHF.

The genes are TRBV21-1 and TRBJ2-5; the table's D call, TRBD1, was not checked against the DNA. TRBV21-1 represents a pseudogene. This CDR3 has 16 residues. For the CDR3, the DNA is TGTGCCAGCAGCAAACCGGGACAGGGGGCTGGAGAGACCCAGTACTTC. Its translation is CASSKPGQGAGETQYF.

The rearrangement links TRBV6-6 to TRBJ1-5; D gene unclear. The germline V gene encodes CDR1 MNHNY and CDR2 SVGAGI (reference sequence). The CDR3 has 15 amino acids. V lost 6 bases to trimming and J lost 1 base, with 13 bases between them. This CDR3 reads CASRGPGSSNQPQHF. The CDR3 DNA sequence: TGTGCCAGCAGAGGACCTGGTTCGAGCAATCAGCCCCAGCATTTT.

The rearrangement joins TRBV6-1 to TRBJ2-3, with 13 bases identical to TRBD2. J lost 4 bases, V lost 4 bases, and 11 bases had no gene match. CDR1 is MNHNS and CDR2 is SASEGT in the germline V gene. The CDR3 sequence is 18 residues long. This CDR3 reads CASSVLAGGTLNPDTQYF. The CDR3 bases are TGTGCCAGCAGTGTACTAGCGGGGGGGACACTTAACCCAGATACGCAGTATTTT.

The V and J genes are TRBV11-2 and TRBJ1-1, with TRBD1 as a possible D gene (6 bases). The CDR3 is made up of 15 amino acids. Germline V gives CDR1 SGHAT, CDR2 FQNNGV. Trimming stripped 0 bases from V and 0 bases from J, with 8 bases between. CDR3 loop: CASSLEGQMNTEAFF. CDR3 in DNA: TGTGCCAGCAGCTTAGAAGGACAGATGAACACTGAAGCTTTCTTT.